This T cell receptor beta chain was documented in a study of CD8 T cells in ankylosing spondylitis. TCRdb processed the 5' RACE reads anew with MiXCR; each CDR3 protein has one entry. The sample contains some 240,000 distinct CDR3 sequences, around 9.2% of which appear only once. Study-wide results and limits: The authors reported significant enrichment of disease-linked clones in matched ankylosing spondylitis synovial fluid. A motif of fewer than ten highly homologous TCR beta variants was seen as apparently characteristic of ankylosing spondylitis blood.

This clonotype has a count of ten or more. Its antigen is unknown. Sequencing input: blood, either unsorted or a sorted T cell fraction (not recorded which). The source of this sequence is a male donor with ankylosing spondylitis or in good health (not recorded which).

DNA for the CDR3: TGTGCCAGCAGTTTATCTGGGGGCCGGACCGGGGAGCTGTTTTTT. Translation: CASSLSGGRTGELFF. The chain recombines TRBV27 with TRBJ2-2; D possibly corresponds to TRBD1 (6 bases). From germline, CDR1 is MNHEY and CDR2 SMNVEV (reference sequence). CDR3 size: 15 residues. The V gene lost 0 bases and the J gene lost 5 bases, with 10 bases spanning the gap.